This T cell receptor beta chain stems from a study of T cell repertoires in cytomegalovirus infection. Overall study context: Through public TCR beta signatures, both CMV infection and matching HLA type were indicated.

This clonotype was observed once. Its antigen is still unknown. Each CDR3 protein is one row after TCRdb ran MiXCR on the reads. This table has around 740,000 distinct CDR3 sequences, roughly 35% appearing once. Whole-study findings and limits: CMV carriers with the relevant HLA were identified by cumulative public TCR beta family frequency.

CDR1 is DFQATT, CDR2 SNEGSKA, per germline (reference sequence). Trimming removed 0 bases from V and 8 bases from J, with 13 bases in between. The length of the CDR3 is 14 residues. V usage is TRBV20-1 and J usage is TRBJ1-4; D remains unclear. The TCR comes from a human donor in good health (CMV status not recorded). Some clones in this sample may be carry-over from other donors' samples. The sequenced sample consisted of PBMCs. The CDR3: CSARDPHLQEKLFF. CDR3 nucleotides: TGCAGTGCTAGAGATCCCCACTTACAGGAAAAACTGTTTTTT.